This TCR beta chain was documented in a study of cytomegalovirus exposure and HLA in healthy donors. Study-wide background: Unique TCRs from HLA-typed donors, 70 million to 85 million of them, were held in an early data release. Of all 400 or so donors who were genotyped, 81% belonged to the Caucasian-associated ancestry cluster.

The donors comprised healthy bone marrow donors. Primers: 60 Vbeta forward and 13 Jbeta reverse. Data came from immunoSEQ multiplex PCR; TCRdb stores just in-frame clones and leaves some out. The data hold under 200,000 clones, with over 65% observed a single time. The junction had 7 bases not matched to a gene; V was cut back by 7 bases and J by 1 base. Germline loops: CDR1 MDHEN, CDR2 SYDVKM. The CDR3 spans 15 residues. The sample consisted of PBMCs. The TCR comes from a woman between 40 and 55 years old in good health and CMV-seropositive. The rearrangement uses TRBV28 and TRBJ2-1; TRBD2 matches 7 bases. The chain's CDR3 is CASTSSGRSYNEQFF. The CDR3 DNA reads as TGTGCCAGCACCTCTAGCGGCAGATCCTACAATGAGCAGTTCTTC. Filled out from reference TRBV28 and TRBJ2-1, the complete variable domain reads DVKVTQSSRYLVKRTGEKVFLECVQDMDHENMFWYRQDPGLGLRLIYFSYDVKMKEKGDIPEGYSVSREKKERFSLILESASTNQTSMYLCASTSSGRSYNEQFFGPGTRLTVL.